Each of the 5 T cell receptor beta chains below was sequenced from the same sample in a study of CD8+ T cells in alopecia areata. Reverse transcribed after extraction, RNA yielded cDNA as the sequencing template. The method was immunoSEQ multiplex PCR; TCRdb's version includes in-frame clones alone and lacks a portion of them. This sample has 200,000 to 250,000 clones; about three fifths occur once, and the top ten carry 1.6%. Treatment: oral pan-JAK inhibitor, 5-10 mg twice daily. Material: CD4+ T cells sorted from blood, obtained at week 4, from a patient treated with tofacitinib. These receptor sequences come from a human donor with alopecia areata.

In this sample, this clone turned up a few times. This chain links TRBV10-3 with TRBJ1-6; 10 bases match TRBD1. This CDR3 spans 12 amino acids. Germline assignment: CDR1 ENHRY and CDR2 SYGVKD. V trimming: 10 bases; J trimming: 10 bases; junction bases outside the gene matches: 4. The CDR3 is CATGQGDSPLHF. DNA of the CDR3: TGTGCCACCGGACAGGGGGACTCACCCCTCCACTTT.

J is TRBJ2-3 and V is TRBV30; no clear D gene. This CDR3 has 14 amino acids. The germline V and J ends were trimmed by 2 bases and 2 bases, with 11 bases remaining between them. The germline gives CDR1 GTSNPN, CDR2 SVGIG (reference sequence). In DNA form, the CDR3 reads TGTGCCTGGAGTCTTAGCCGGCCCACAGATACGCAGTATTTT. Its protein is CAWSLSRPTDTQYF.

This clone was counted only a few times. The chain uses TRBV29-1 and TRBJ2-1; D is unclear. Germline V CDR1 and CDR2: SQVTM, ANQGSEA. V lost 4 bases, J lost 4 bases, and 11 bases lay in between. The CDR3 totals 13 residues. CDR3 DNA sequence: TGCAGCGTTGGAGACACTCTATACAATGAGCAGTTCTTC. It codes for CSVGDTLYNEQFF.

The rearrangement uses TRBV25-1 and TRBJ1-2; maybe TRBD1 (6 bases). CDR1 is MGHDK and CDR2 is SYGVNS in the germline V gene. The CDR3 contains 15 residues. The V gene lost 2 bases and the J gene lost 2 bases, with 12 bases spanning the gap. CDR3 nucleotide sequence: TGTGCCAGCAGTGAAGGTAGGGGACACAACTATGGCTACACCTTC. This codes for CASSEGRGHNYGYTF.

Only one count was recorded for this clone. The V and J genes are TRBV7-2 and TRBJ2-7; tentatively, D is TRBD1 or TRBD2 (6 bases each). The CDR3 has 14 residues. V was clipped by 3 bases and J by 6 bases, with 15 bases between them. Germline V lookup: CDR1 SGHTA, CDR2 FQGNSA. CDR3 residues: CASSLGGVGSEQYF. In DNA, the CDR3 is TGTGCCAGCAGCTTGGGGGGCGTCGGTAGCGAGCAGTACTTC.